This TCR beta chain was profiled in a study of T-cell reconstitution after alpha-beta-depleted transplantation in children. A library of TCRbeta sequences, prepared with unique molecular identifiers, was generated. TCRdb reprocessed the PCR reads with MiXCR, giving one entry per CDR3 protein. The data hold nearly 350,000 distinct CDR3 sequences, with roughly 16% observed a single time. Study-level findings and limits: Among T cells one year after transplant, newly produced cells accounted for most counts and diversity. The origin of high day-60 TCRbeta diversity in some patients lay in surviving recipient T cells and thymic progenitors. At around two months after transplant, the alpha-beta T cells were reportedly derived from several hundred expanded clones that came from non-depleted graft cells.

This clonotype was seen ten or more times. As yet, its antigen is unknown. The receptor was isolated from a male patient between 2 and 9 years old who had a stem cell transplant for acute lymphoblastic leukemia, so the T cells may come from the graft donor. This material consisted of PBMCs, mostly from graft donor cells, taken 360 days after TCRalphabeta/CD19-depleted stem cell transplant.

The CDR3 DNA follows: TGTGCCAGCAGAACTGGACTACTAGAGACCCAGTACTTC. Protein: CASRTGLLETQYF. The genes are TRBV7-8 and TRBJ2-5, with D perhaps TRBD2 (6 bases). The CDR3 runs to 13 residues. V lost 6 bases and J 4 bases, leaving 12 bases between the germline ends. The germline V gene encodes CDR1 SGHVS and CDR2 FQNEAQ.